These T cell receptor beta chains were read from a single sample in a study of blood T cell repertoires in COVID-19. Repertoires were generated with immunoSEQ multiplex PCR, while TCRdb's copy carries only in-frame clones and drops some. This sample has roughly 200,000 clones, with roughly 83% found just once. The material sequenced was PBMCs or T cells enriched from blood (not recorded which). The receptors derive from a man aged 40-50 years with acute COVID-19. CDR3s include the opening cysteine and the closing phenylalanine or tryptophan. A D gene is named only where the DNA matches it firmly. Clone size, where shown, is once, few, many, or a class for clones that have expanded.

v_gene	j_gene	d_gene	abundance	CDR3aa	CDR3nt
TRBV5-1	TRBJ2-3	.	.	CASAIGVGRTDTQYF	TGCGCCAGCGCGATCGGGGTGGGTCGCACAGATACGCAGTATTTT
TRBV6-5	TRBJ1-2	.	.	CASRTGLGDGYTF	TGTGCCAGCAGGACAGGTCTAGGCGACGGCTACACCTTC
TRBV29-1	TRBJ2-1	.	.	CSVPPGHNARNEQFF	TGCAGCGTTCCCCCGGGACATAATGCTCGCAATGAGCAGTTCTTC
TRBV3-1/TRBV3-2	TRBJ2-3	TRBD2	few	CASSPGLSTDTQYF	TGTGCCAGCAGCCCGGGACTAAGCACAGATACGCAGTATTTT
TRBV28	TRBJ2-7	TRBD1	.	CASSLQGAPLVEQYF	TGTGCCAGCAGCCTACAGGGGGCCCCCTTAGTTGAGCAGTACTTC
TRBV11-1	TRBJ2-2	.	.	CASSLDDRVGGELFF	TGTGCCAGCAGCTTAGACGACAGAGTAGGCGGGGAGCTGTTTTTT
TRBV19	TRBJ1-6	TRBD1	.	CASSPGQGNTLHF	TGTGCCAGTAGTCCGGGACAGGGTAACACCCTCCACTTT
TRBV29-1	TRBJ2-1	TRBD2	once	CSVDSLAGGNEQFF	TGCAGCGTTGATTCTCTCGCGGGGGGTAATGAGCAGTTCTTC
TRBV9	TRBJ2-7	TRBD1	.	CASSVAGQGRYEQYF	TGTGCCAGCAGCGTAGCCGGACAGGGGAGATACGAGCAGTACTTC
TRBV20-1	TRBJ2-4	.	.	CSARPGDIQYF	TGCAGTGCTCGCCCCGGGGACATTCAGTACTTC
TRBV5-1	TRBJ1-4	TRBD1	once	CASSYGQGATNEKLFF	TGCGCCAGCAGCTACGGACAGGGAGCAACTAATGAAAAACTGTTTTTT
TRBV7-2	TRBJ2-7	TRBD2	.	CASSPSGTSLTSYEQYF	TGTGCCAGCAGCCCCTCCGGGACTAGCCTAACAAGCTACGAGCAGTACTTC
TRBV13	TRBJ1-2	.	.	CASSLGPGSTYGYTF	TGTGCCAGCAGCTTAGGGCCGGGGTCTACCTATGGCTACACCTTC
TRBV7-9	TRBJ1-1	.	.	CASSPRAFF	TGTGCCAGCAGCCCCCGGGCTTTCTTT
TRBV14	TRBJ1-6	.	.	CASSHMGPGSPLHF	TGTGCCAGCAGCCACATGGGGCCAGGTTCACCCCTCCACTTT
TRBV7-9	TRBJ2-1	TRBD2	.	CASRPTSGSNRDEQFF	TGTGCCAGCAGGCCGACTAGCGGGTCCAACCGGGATGAGCAGTTCTTC
TRBV14	TRBJ2-7	TRBD2	.	CASSHGLAGWVEQYF	TGTGCCAGCAGCCACGGACTAGCGGGATGGGTCGAGCAGTACTTC
TRBV10-3	TRBJ2-5	.	.	CATRQGSGTQYF	TGTGCCACTAGGCAGGGTAGCGGGACCCAGTACTTC
TRBV19	TRBJ1-2	.	few	CASSEDSRYGYTF	TGTGCCAGTAGTGAAGACAGCCGATATGGCTACACCTTC
TRBV4-2	TRBJ2-1	TRBD2	.	CASSPTGTKGPGEQFF	TGTGCCAGCAGCCCGACCGGGACTAAGGGGCCGGGTGAGCAGTTCTTC
TRBV7-9	TRBJ2-3	.	.	CASRGTTFPDTQYF	TGTGCCAGCAGGGGGACAACATTTCCAGATACGCAGTATTTT
TRBV18	TRBJ2-3	TRBD1	.	CASSPDRVRGTDTQYF	TGTGCCAGCTCACCAGACAGGGTGAGGGGCACAGATACGCAGTATTTT
TRBV9	TRBJ1-2	.	.	CASSVGSHRDHYGYTF	TGTGCCAGCAGCGTAGGATCCCACAGGGATCACTATGGCTACACCTTC
TRBV5-5	TRBJ1-6	TRBD1	.	CASSLTGVGNSPLHF	TGTGCCAGCAGCCTGACAGGGGTGGGGAATTCACCCCTCCACTTT
TRBV3-1/TRBV3-2	TRBJ1-2	.	.	CASSPTNSPNGLAF	TGTGCCAGCAGCCCAACCAACAGCCCCAATGGCTTGGCCTTC
TRBV10-3	TRBJ1-2	TRBD1	.	CAIGLWETGGASGYTF	TGTGCCATCGGTCTATGGGAAACAGGGGGCGCGTCCGGCTACACCTTC
TRBV6-4	TRBJ2-1	TRBD2	.	CASSEVLLAGYDEQFF	TGTGCCAGCAGTGAAGTGTTACTAGCGGGTTACGATGAGCAGTTCTTC
TRBV24-1	TRBJ2-5	TRBD1	.	CATSDPGQGFETQYF	TGTGCCACCAGTGATCCCGGACAGGGCTTTGAGACCCAGTACTTC
TRBV30	TRBJ1-6	.	.	CAWSEINRVNSPLHF	TGTGCCTGGAGCGAAATCAACAGGGTTAATTCACCCCTCCACTTT
TRBV5-4	TRBJ1-4	TRBD1	.	CASSLASVTGNEKLFF	TGTGCCAGCAGCTTGGCCTCCGTGACAGGGAATGAAAAACTGTTTTTT
TRBV18	TRBJ2-7	TRBD1	.	CASSDRSEQYF	TGTGCCAGCTCGGACAGGTCCGAGCAGTACTTC
TRBV5-1	TRBJ2-1	TRBD1	.	CASSLAPTGIDEQFF	TGCGCCAGCAGCTTGGCCCCGACAGGGATCGATGAGCAGTTCTTC
TRBV7-3	TRBJ2-1	.	.	CASSLRGGLGGNEQFF	TGTGCCAGCAGCTTACGCGGGGGCCTAGGAGGCAATGAGCAGTTCTTC
TRBV7-9	TRBJ2-2	.	.	CASSGGASVSTGELFF	TGTGCCAGCAGCGGCGGGGCTAGCGTTAGCACCGGGGAGCTGTTTTTT
TRBV5-1	TRBJ2-1	.	once	CASSPEAYNEQFF	TGCGCCAGCAGCCCCGAGGCTTACAATGAGCAGTTCTTC
TRBV7-9	TRBJ2-7	.	.	CASSSGLSEQYF	TGTGCCAGCAGCTCGGGACTGAGTGAGCAGTACTTC
TRBV29-1	TRBJ2-3	.	once	CSVESSTDTQYF	TGCAGCGTTGAATCTAGCACAGATACGCAGTATTTT
TRBV10-3	TRBJ2-1	.	.	CANGRGGQPPYNEQFF	TGTGCCAACGGGAGAGGGGGCCAACCTCCCTACAATGAGCAGTTCTTC
TRBV28	TRBJ1-4	.	.	CASRTPTGSVLF	TGTGCCAGCAGAACCCCCACGGGGTCAGTACTTTTT
TRBV30	TRBJ1-6	.	.	CAWSPMRLSPLHF	TGTGCCTGGTCTCCAATGCGGCTGTCACCCCTCCACTTT
TRBV4-3	TRBJ2-5	.	.	CASSQDHLTHQETQYF	TGCGCCAGCAGCCAAGACCACTTAACCCACCAAGAGACCCAGTACTTC
TRBV11-2	TRBJ2-4	.	.	CASSRTPGLENSNIQYF	TGTGCCAGCAGCCGGACCCCGGGACTTGAAAATTCGAACATTCAGTACTTC
TRBV2	TRBJ2-2	TRBD2	.	CAREREVGGELFF	TGTGCCAGAGAGCGGGAGGTGGGCGGGGAGCTGTTTTTT